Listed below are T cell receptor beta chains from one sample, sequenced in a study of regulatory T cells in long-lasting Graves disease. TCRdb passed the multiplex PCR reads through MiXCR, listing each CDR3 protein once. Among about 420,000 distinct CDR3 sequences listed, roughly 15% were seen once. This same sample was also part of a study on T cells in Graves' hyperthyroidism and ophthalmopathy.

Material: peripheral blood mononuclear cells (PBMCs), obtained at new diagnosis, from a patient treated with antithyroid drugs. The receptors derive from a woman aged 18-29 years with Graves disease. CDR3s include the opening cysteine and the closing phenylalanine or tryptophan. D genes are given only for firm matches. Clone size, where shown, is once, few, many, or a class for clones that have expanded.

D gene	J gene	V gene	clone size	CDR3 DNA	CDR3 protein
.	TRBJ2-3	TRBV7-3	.	TGTGCCAGCAGCTTACTTCCCGGGACTTCAACAGATACGCAGTATTTT	CASSLLPGTSTDTQYF
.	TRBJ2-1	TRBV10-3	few	TGTGCCATCAGTCTACTCGGGGGCGCCTACAATGAGCAGTTCTTC	CAISLLGGAYNEQFF
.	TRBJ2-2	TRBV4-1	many	TGCGCCAGCAGCCAAACAGGCAACACCGGGGAGCTGTTTTTT	CASSQTGNTGELFF
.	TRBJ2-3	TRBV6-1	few	TGTGCCAGGTGGTGGGAGTGCACAGATACGCAGTATTTT	CARWWECTDTQYF
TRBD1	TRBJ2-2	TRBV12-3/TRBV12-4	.	TGTGCCAGCAGTTTACCGACAGGGGGGTACACCGGGGAGCTGTTTTTT	CASSLPTGGYTGELFF
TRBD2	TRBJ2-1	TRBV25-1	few	TGTGCCAGCAGTGAATATAGCGGGCCCTACAATGAGCAGTTCTTC	CASSEYSGPYNEQFF
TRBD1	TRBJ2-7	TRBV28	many	TGTGCCAGCAGTTTACAGACAGGGGACGAGCAGTACTTC	CASSLQTGDEQYF
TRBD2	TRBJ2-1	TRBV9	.	TGTGCCAGCAGCGTAAGCGGGGGGAGCTCCTACAATGAGCAGTTCTTC	CASSVSGGSSYNEQFF
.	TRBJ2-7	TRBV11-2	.	TGTGCCAGCAGCTTAGAGGTGGGCTACTACGAGCAGTACTTC	CASSLEVGYYEQYF
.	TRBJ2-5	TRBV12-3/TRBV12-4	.	TGTGCCAGCAGTGGACCTGAGACCCAGTACTTC	CASSGPETQYF
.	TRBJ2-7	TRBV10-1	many	TGCGCCAGCAGTCGGGATTTGAGCTCCTACGAGCAGTACTTC	CASSRDLSSYEQYF
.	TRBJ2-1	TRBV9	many	TGTGCCAGCAGTGATAGCGGTTTTGGGGATGAGCAGTTCTTC	CASSDSGFGDEQFF
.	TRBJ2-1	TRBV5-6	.	TGTGCCAGCAGCTTCTTAGGGGAGGATGAGCAGTTCTTC	CASSFLGEDEQFF
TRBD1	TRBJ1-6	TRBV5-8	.	TGTGCCAGCAGCCAGGACAGGGGTCGTCATAATTCACCCCTCCACTTT	CASSQDRGRHNSPLHF
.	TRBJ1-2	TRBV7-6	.	TGTGCCAGCAGCCCCGGACAGACGTACTATGGCTACACCTTC	CASSPGQTYYGYTF
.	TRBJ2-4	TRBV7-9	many	TGTGCCAGCAGCCTGGGGGTTTCGGCCAAAAACATTCAGTACTTC	CASSLGVSAKNIQYF
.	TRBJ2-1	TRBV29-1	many	TGCAGCGTGGTAACCGGGCCCAACTTCGATGAGCAGTTCTTC	CSVVTGPNFDEQFF
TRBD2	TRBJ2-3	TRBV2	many	TGTGCCAGCACCGGACTAGCGGGACCAGGGGATACGCAGTATTTT	CASTGLAGPGDTQYF
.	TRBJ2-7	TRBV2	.	TGCGCCAGCAGCCAACCGACTAAAAACTACGAGCAGTACTTC	CASSQPTKNYEQYF
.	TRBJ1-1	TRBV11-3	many	TGTGCCAGCAGCCGGGGGGGTAGACTGCCGGGATTGGGGAAGAACACTGAAGCTTTCTTT	CASSRGGRLPGLGKNTEAFF
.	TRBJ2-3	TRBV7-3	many	TGTGCCAGCAGCTTAAAGGCCCCGAGCACAGATACGCAGTATTTT	CASSLKAPSTDTQYF